The rows below give T cell receptor beta chains drawn from one sample of a study of shared clonotypes between healthy human individuals. Data came from immunoSEQ multiplex PCR; TCRdb stores just in-frame clones and leaves some out. The sample holds hundreds of thousands of clones, approximately 80% seen once. The sequenced material came from PBMCs. The origin of the receptors is a woman in her forties in good health. Some clones in this sample may be carry-over from other donors' samples. Each CDR3 is given with its conserved first and last residue. A D gene is named only where the DNA matches it firmly. The size entry is marked missing in some rows and otherwise reads once, few, many or a size class.

d_call j_call v_call clone_size cdr3_aa cdr3_nt
. TRBJ2-1 TRBV21-1 . CASSWGGTSGGNEQFF TGTGCCAGCAGCTGGGGAGGGACTAGCGGGGGCAATGAGCAGTTCTTC
TRBD1 TRBJ2-7 TRBV7-6 . CASSLDRDRIYEQYF TGTGCCAGCAGCTTGGACCGGGACAGGATCTACGAGCAGTACTTC
TRBD1 TRBJ2-1 TRBV7-2 . CASSFNWDRDNEQFF TGTGCCAGCAGCTTCAACTGGGACAGGGACAATGAGCAGTTCTTC
TRBD2 TRBJ2-7 TRBV19 . CASSTRTSGSVYEQYF TGTGCCAGTAGTACTCGGACTAGCGGGAGCGTCTACGAGCAGTACTTC
. TRBJ1-1 TRBV7-9 . CASSLGVEAFF TGTGCCAGCAGCTTAGGGGTGGAAGCTTTCTTT
. TRBJ1-3 TRBV7-2 . CASSFVGNIIYF TGTGCCAGCAGCTTTGTTGGCAATATCATATATTTT
. TRBJ2-3 TRBV19 . CASSEGMVDTQYF TGTGCCAGTAGTGAGGGGATGGTAGATACGCAGTATTTT
TRBD1 TRBJ1-3 TRBV10-3 . CAITKGQGASGNTIYF TGTGCCATCACCAAGGGACAGGGGGCGTCTGGAAACACCATATATTTT
. TRBJ2-7 TRBV4-2 . CASSQDRWTEQYF TGTGCCAGCAGCCAAGATCGATGGACCGAGCAGTACTTC
TRBD1 TRBJ2-1 TRBV28 . CASSSYGTGSYNEQFF TGTGCCAGCAGTTCGTACGGGACAGGGTCCTACAATGAGCAGTTCTTC
. TRBJ1-1 TRBV4-3 . CASSLQYTLDTEAFF TGCGCCAGCAGCCTACAGTACACATTGGACACTGAAGCTTTCTTT
. TRBJ2-7 TRBV6-5 many CASSYGGLYEQYF TGTGCCAGCAGTTACGGGGGACTCTACGAGCAGTACTTC
. TRBJ1-1 TRBV28 once CASSVHGRDTEAFF TGTGCCAGCAGCGTCCACGGACGGGACACTGAAGCTTTCTTT
TRBD1 TRBJ2-5 TRBV18 . CASSPLGQGAETQYF TGTGCCAGCTCACCACTGGGACAGGGGGCAGAGACCCAGTACTTC
. TRBJ2-7 TRBV4-3 . CASSQGRSGKGYEQYF TGCGCCAGCAGCCAAGGCCGCTCCGGGAAGGGCTACGAGCAGTACTTC
. TRBJ1-4 TRBV2 . CASSEEQGWEKLFF TGTGCCAGCAGTGAAGAGCAGGGATGGGAAAAACTGTTTTTT
TRBD1 TRBJ1-4 TRBV2 many CASSGNRGDEKLFF TGTGCCAGCAGTGGGAACAGGGGGGATGAAAAACTGTTTTTT
TRBD2 TRBJ2-5 TRBV27 . CASRGLAGGQETQYF TGTGCCAGCAGGGGACTAGCGGGAGGCCAAGAGACCCAGTACTTC
. TRBJ2-2 TRBV10-2 many CASRQGGTGELFF TGCGCCAGCAGGCAAGGCGGCACCGGGGAGCTGTTTTTT
. TRBJ2-7 TRBV27 . CASSLWGTQYEQYF TGTGCCAGCAGTTTATGGGGGACCCAATACGAGCAGTACTTC
. TRBJ1-2 TRBV6-1 . CASSENRDYGYTF TGTGCCAGCAGTGAAAACAGAGACTATGGCTACACCTTC
TRBD2 TRBJ2-1 TRBV19 few CASTLGTSGINEQFF TGTGCCAGTACTCTTGGGACTAGCGGAATTAATGAGCAGTTCTTC
TRBD1 TRBJ1-4 TRBV19 . CASSFGGQQKLFF TGTGCCAGTAGTTTTGGGGGACAGCAAAAACTGTTTTTT
. TRBJ2-2 TRBV28 . CASKRTSNTGELFF TGTGCCAGCAAGAGGACTTCGAACACCGGGGAGCTGTTTTTT
TRBD1 TRBJ1-1 TRBV19 . CASNQIRGTEAFF TGTGCCAGTAATCAAATCAGGGGGACTGAAGCTTTCTTT
TRBD1 TRBJ1-5 TRBV25-1 . CASSASTGSGNQPQHF TGTGCCAGCAGTGCCTCGACAGGGAGCGGCAATCAGCCCCAGCATTTT